This T cell receptor (beta chain) stems from a study of blood T cell repertoires in COVID-19. CDR1 and CDR2 from the germline V gene are SNHLY and FYNNEI. V was cut by 4 bases and J by 0 bases, with 13 bases left in between. This CDR3 contains 16 residues. Profiling relied on immunoSEQ multiplex PCR, and the TCRdb table lists in-frame clones only, not all of them. The table shows some 150,000 clones, with roughly 76% occurring only once. Sequenced: peripheral blood. The chain recombines TRBV2 with TRBJ1-5; TRBD1 might be the D (6 bases). The clonotype originates from a human donor with acute or convalescent COVID-19. The donor label of this sample is uncertain. This CDR3 reads CASSVGQSYSNQPQHF. The CDR3 DNA sequence: TGTGCCAGCAGTGTAGGACAGTCATATAGCAATCAGCCCCAGCATTTT.